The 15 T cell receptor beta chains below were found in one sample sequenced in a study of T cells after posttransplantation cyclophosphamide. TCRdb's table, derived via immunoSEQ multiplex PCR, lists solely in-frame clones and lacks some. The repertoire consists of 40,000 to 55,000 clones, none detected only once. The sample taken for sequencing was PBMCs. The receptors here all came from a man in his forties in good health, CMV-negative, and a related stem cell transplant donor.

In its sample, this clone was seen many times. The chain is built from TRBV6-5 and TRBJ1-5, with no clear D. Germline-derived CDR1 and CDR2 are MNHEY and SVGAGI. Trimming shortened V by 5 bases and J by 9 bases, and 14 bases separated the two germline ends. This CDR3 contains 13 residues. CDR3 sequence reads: CASSEAQERPQHF. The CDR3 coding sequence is TGTGCCAGCAGTGAAGCGCAAGAGCGGCCCCAGCATTTT.

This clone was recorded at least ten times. The CDR3, as DNA: TGTGCCAGCAGCTCGACTAGCGGGAGCATCAATGAGCAGTTCTTC. Residues: CASSSTSGSINEQFF. The chain has TRBV5-4 and TRBJ2-1; 12 nucleotides match TRBD2. The germline V gene encodes CDR1 SGHNT and CDR2 YYREEE (reference sequence). The CDR3 sequence is 15 residues long. The trim removed 3 bases at V and 6 bases at J, leaving 4 bases unmatched.

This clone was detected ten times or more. CDR3 region: CASSLDQGTYEQYF. CDR3 DNA sequence: TGCGCCAGCAGCCTAGACCAGGGAACCTACGAGCAGTACTTC. The chain joins TRBV4-1 to TRBJ2-7, with D possibly being TRBD1 (5 bases). The V end was cut by 4 bases, the J end by 2 bases, with 12 bases between. CDR1 and CDR2 from the germline V gene are MGHRA and YSYEKL. The CDR3 contains 14 residues.

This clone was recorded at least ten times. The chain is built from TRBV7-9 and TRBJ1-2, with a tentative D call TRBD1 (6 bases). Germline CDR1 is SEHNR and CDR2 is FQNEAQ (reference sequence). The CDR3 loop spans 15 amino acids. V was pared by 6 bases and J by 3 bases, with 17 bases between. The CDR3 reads CASSHGGGADYGYTF. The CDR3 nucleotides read TGTGCCAGCAGTCATGGGGGGGGCGCCGACTATGGCTACACCTTC.

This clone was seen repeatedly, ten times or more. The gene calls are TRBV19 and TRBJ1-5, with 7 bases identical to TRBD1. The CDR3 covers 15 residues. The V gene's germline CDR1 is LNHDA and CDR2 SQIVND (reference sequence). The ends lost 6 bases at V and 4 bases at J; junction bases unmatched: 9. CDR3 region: CASRALDRRNQPQHF. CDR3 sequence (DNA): TGTGCCAGTAGGGCCTTGGACAGGAGAAATCAGCCCCAGCATTTT.

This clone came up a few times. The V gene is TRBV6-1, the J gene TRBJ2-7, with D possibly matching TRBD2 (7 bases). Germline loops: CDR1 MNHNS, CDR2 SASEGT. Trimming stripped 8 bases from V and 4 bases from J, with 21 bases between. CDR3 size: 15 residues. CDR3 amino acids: CASRDGGGGRYEQYF. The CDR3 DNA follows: TGTGCCAGCCGGGACGGAGGGGGAGGGAGATACGAGCAGTACTTC.

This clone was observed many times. The chain's CDR3 is CASSTYLTGIDYEQYF. The CDR3 DNA follows: TGTGCCAGCAGCACTTATTTAACAGGGATTGACTACGAGCAGTACTTC. The gene calls are TRBV28 and TRBJ2-7; TRBD1 is a possible D gene (6 bases). The CDR3 totals 16 residues. Trimming removed 6 bases at V and 3 bases at J, with 21 bases between. CDR1 MDHEN and CDR2 SYDVKM come from the germline V gene.

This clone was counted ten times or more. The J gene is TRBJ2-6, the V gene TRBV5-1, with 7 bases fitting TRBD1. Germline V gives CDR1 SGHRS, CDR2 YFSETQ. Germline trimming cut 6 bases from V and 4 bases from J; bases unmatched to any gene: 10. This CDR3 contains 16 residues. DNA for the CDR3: TGCGCCAGCAACCCTTCAGGGGGTCCCGGGGCCAACGTCCTGACTTTC. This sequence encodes CASNPSGGPGANVLTF.

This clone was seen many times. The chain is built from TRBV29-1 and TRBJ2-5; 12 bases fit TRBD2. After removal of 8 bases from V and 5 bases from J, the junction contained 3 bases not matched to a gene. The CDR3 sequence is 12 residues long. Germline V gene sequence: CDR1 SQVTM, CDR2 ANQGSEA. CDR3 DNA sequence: TGCAGCAAGACTAGCGGGAGTGAGACCCAGTACTTC. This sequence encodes CSKTSGSETQYF.

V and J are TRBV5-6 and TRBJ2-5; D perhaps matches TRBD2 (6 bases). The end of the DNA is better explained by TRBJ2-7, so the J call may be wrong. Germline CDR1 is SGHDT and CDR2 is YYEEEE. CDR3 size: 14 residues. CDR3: CASSIGGSSYEQYF. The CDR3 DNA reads TGTGCCAGCTCCATTGGGGGGAGCTCCTACGAGCAGTACTTC.

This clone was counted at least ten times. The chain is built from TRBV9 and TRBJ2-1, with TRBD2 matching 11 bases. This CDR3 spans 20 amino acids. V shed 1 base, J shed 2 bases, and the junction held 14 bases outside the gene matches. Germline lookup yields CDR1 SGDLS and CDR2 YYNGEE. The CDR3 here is CASSVPDLAGGFAAYNEQFF. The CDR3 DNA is TGTGCCAGCAGCGTACCGGACCTAGCGGGAGGATTTGCGGCCTACAATGAGCAGTTCTTC.

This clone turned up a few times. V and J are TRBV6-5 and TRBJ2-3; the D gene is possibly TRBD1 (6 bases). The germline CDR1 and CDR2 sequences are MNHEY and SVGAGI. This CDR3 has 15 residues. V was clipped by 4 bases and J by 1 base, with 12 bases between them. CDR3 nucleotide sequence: TGTGCCAGCAGTTGGATGGGACAACGCACAGATACGCAGTATTTT. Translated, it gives CASSWMGQRTDTQYF.

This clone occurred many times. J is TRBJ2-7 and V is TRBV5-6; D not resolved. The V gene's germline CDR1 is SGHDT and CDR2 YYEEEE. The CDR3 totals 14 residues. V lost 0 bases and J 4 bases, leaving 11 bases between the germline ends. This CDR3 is CASSLGPGTYEQYF. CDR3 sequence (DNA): TGTGCCAGCAGCTTGGGGCCAGGAACTTACGAGCAGTACTTC.

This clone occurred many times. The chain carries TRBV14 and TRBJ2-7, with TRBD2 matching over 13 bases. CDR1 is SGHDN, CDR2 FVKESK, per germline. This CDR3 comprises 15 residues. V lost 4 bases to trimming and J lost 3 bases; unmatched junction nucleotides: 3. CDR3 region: CASSPTSGRFYEQYF. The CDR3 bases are TGTGCCAGCAGCCCGACTAGCGGGAGGTTCTACGAGCAGTACTTC.

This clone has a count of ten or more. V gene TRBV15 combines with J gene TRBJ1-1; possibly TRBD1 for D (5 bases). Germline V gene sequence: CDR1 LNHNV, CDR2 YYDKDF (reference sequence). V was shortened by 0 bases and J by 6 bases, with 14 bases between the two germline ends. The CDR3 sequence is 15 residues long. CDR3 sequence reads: CATSRDRGSGAEAFF. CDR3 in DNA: TGTGCCACCAGCAGAGATCGGGGGTCGGGGGCTGAAGCTTTCTTT.